The 10 T cell receptor beta chains below all came from one sample that was sequenced in a study of blood T cell repertoires in COVID-19. Assay used: immunoSEQ multiplex PCR; TCRdb lists only in-frame clones, some missing. The sample contains some 100,000 clones, 85% of which appear only once. The sample was peripheral blood. The receptors stem from an older woman with active or convalescent COVID-19.

The rearrangement joins TRBV2 to TRBJ1-5; D ambiguous. Trimming removed 4 bases from V and 2 bases from J, with 6 bases in between. This CDR3 has 13 residues. Germline loops: CDR1 SNHLY, CDR2 FYNNEI. Here the CDR3 reads CASSGTGNQPQHF. CDR3 coding DNA: TGTGCCAGCAGTGGAACAGGCAATCAGCCCCAGCATTTT.

This chain connects TRBV11-2 to TRBJ1-5; 7 bases are a match to TRBD1. The junction had 7 bases not matched to a gene; V was cut back by 1 base and J by 7 bases. The CDR3 is 15 residues long. Germline lookup yields CDR1 SGHAT and CDR2 FQNNGV. The CDR3 protein is CASSLGWEGGQPQHF. The CDR3 DNA sequence: TGTGCCAGCAGCTTAGGTTGGGAAGGGGGCCAGCCCCAGCATTTT.

V usage is TRBV5-1 and J usage is TRBJ1-1; 10 nucleotides align to TRBD1. V lost 4 bases to trimming and J lost 7 bases; unmatched junction nucleotides: 4. This CDR3 contains 13 residues. Germline values: CDR1 SGHRS, CDR2 YFSETQ. CDR3 nucleotides: TGCGCCAGCAGCCCAGGGACAGGGGTTGAAGCTTTCTTT. The encoded protein is CASSPGTGVEAFF.

The gene calls are TRBV5-4 and TRBJ2-2; TRBD1 matches 8 bases. The junction had 4 bases not matched to a gene; V was cut back by 4 bases and J by 5 bases. CDR3 length: 14 amino acids. Germline loops: CDR1 SGHNT, CDR2 YYREEE (reference sequence). The CDR3 spells CASSHRGTTGELFF. CDR3 sequence (DNA): TGTGCCAGCAGCCACAGGGGGACGACCGGGGAGCTGTTTTTT.

This clone was detected a few times. The chain combines TRBV5-1 with TRBJ2-2; 9 bases line up with TRBD1. Losses at the gene ends were 4 bases for V and 0 bases for J; bases not matched to a gene: 1. The CDR3 runs 15 residues. The germline CDR1 and CDR2 sequences are SGHRS and YFSETQ. This CDR3 reads CASSGQGSNTGELFF. The CDR3 nucleotides read TGCGCCAGCAGCGGACAGGGGTCGAACACCGGGGAGCTGTTTTTT.

V usage is TRBV28 and J usage is TRBJ2-7; 10 bases are a match to TRBD1. Germline V lookup: CDR1 MDHEN, CDR2 SYDVKM. The CDR3 extends over 14 amino acids. With 5 bases clipped from V and 7 bases from J, the junction kept 8 bases outside the gene matches. This CDR3 reads CASSSPGTGEEQYF. The DNA for the CDR3 is TGTGCCAGCAGTAGCCCCGGGACAGGGGAAGAGCAGTACTTC.

The chain employs TRBV9 and TRBJ2-7; 9 bases agree with TRBD2. Per the germline V gene, CDR1 is SGDLS and CDR2 is YYNGEE. With V trimmed by 0 bases and J by 3 bases, 7 bases remained unmatched. CDR3 length: 16 amino acids. CDR3: CASSVVPSGTYYEQYF. CDR3 DNA: TGTGCCAGCAGCGTAGTTCCTAGCGGGACTTACTACGAGCAGTACTTC.

This chain uses TRBV11-1 with TRBJ2-7, with TRBD1 identical over 7 bases. The CDR3 is made up of 15 amino acids. V lost 5 bases, J lost 0 bases, and 7 bases stayed unmatched. Germline lookup yields CDR1 SGHAT and CDR2 FQDESV (reference sequence). CDR3 residues: CASSLQGGHSYEQYF. For the CDR3, the DNA is TGTGCCAGCAGCCTCCAAGGGGGCCACTCCTACGAGCAGTACTTC. The full variable domain, its missing parts supplied by reference TRBV11-1 and TRBJ2-7, is EAEVAQSPRYKITEKSQAVAFWCDPISGHATLYWYRQILGQGPELLVQFQDESVVDDSQLPKDRFSAERLKGVDSTLKIQPAELGDSAMYLCASSLQGGHSYEQYFGPGTRLTVT.

The chain joins TRBV12-3 or TRBV12-4 to TRBJ1-2; D not certain. The CDR3 loop spans 11 amino acids. The V end lost 10 bases, the J end lost 0 bases, and 6 bases lay between the germline ends. The CDR3 here is CAIGANYGYTF. As DNA, the CDR3 is TGTGCCATCGGGGCTAACTATGGCTACACCTTC.

V gene TRBV11-3 combines with J gene TRBJ1-1, with 8 bases matching TRBD1. CDR3 length: 12 residues. The trim removed 8 bases at V and 4 bases at J, leaving 3 bases unmatched. In germline, CDR1 is SGHNT, CDR2 YENEEA. In DNA form, the CDR3 reads TGTGCCAGCGGACAGGGTGGCACTGAAGCTTTCTTT. Residues: CASGQGGTEAFF.